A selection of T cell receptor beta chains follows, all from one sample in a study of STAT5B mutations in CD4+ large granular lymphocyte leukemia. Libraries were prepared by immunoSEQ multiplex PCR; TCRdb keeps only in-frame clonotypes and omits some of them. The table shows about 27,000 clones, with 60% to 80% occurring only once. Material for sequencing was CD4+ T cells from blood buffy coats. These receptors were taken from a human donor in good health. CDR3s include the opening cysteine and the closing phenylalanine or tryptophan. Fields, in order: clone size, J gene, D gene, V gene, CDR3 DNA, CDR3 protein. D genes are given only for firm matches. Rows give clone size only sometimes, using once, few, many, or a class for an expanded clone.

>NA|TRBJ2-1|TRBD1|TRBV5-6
TGTGCCAGCAGCTTGGGAGGGACAGGGTACGGTGAGCAGTTCTTC
CASSLGGTGYGEQFF
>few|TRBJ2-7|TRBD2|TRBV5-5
TGTGCCAGCAGCAGGGGACTAGCGGGACTATACGAGCAGTACTTC
CASSRGLAGLYEQYF
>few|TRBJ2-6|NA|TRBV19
TGTGCCAGCAGAGATTCCTCTGGGGCCAACGTCCTGACTTTC
CASRDSSGANVLTF
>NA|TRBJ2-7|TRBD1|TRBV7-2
TGTGCCAGCAGCTTAGAGGGACAGGGAAGCTCCTACGAGCAGTACTTC
CASSLEGQGSSYEQYF
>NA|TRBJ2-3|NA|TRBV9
TGTGCCAGCAGCGTAGACGTCCTAAACACAGATACGCAGTATTTT
CASSVDVLNTDTQYF
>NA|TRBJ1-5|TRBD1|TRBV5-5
TGTGCCAGCAGCTTGGAGGGGGACAGTCGTTGGCCCCAGCATTTT
CASSLEGDSRWPQHF
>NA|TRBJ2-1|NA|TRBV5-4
TGTGCCAGCAGCTTAGACCGAAACAATGAGCAGTTCTTC
CASSLDRNNEQFF
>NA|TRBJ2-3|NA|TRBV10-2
TGCGCCAGCAGTGGAGCAGGGTCCACAGATACGCAGTATTTT
CASSGAGSTDTQYF
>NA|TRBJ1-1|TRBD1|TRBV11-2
TGTGCCAGCAGCTCCCCAGGGGGGGTCACTGAAGCTTTCTTT
CASSSPGGVTEAFF
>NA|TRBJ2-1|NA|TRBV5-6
TGTGCCAGCAGCTTGGGACTAGAGGACAATGAGCAGTTCTTC
CASSLGLEDNEQFF
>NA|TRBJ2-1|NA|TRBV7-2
TGTGCCAGCAGCTTAGGAACAGGGTTACTATCCTACAATGAGCAGTTCTTC
CASSLGTGLLSYNEQFF
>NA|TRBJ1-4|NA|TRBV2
TGTGCCAGCAAAGGGGGGCTTAATGAAAAACTGTTTTTT
CASKGGLNEKLFF
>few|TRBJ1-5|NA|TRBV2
TGTGCCAGCATGGACGGATATAGCAATCAGCCCCAGCATTTT
CASMDGYSNQPQHF
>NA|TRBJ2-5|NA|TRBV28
TGTGCCAGCAGTCGACAGAGAAGGAGACCCAAAAACCCTACCCAGTACTTC
CASSRQRRRPKNPTQYF
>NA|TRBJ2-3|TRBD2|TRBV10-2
TGCGCCAGCAGTATAGGTTCTAGCGGGGCCTTTGTCGGCACAGATACGCAGTATTTT
CASSIGSSGAFVGTDTQYF
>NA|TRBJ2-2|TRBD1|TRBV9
TGTGCCAGCAGCGCCCTGGACAGGGATGGCACCGGGGAGCTGTTTTTT
CASSALDRDGTGELFF
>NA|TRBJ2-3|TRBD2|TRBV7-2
TGTGCCAGCAGCCGGGGGGGGACTAGCGGGACGTGGCGAACAGATACGCAGTATTTT
CASSRGGTSGTWRTDTQYF
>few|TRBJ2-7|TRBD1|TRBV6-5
TGTGCCAGCAGACCCCACGGACAGGTCCACGAGCAGTACTTC
CASRPHGQVHEQYF
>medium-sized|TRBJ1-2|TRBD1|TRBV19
TGTGCCAGTATCCAGGGACAGGCTGCTAACTATGGCTACACCTTC
CASIQGQAANYGYTF
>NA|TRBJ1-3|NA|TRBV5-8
TGTGCCAGCAGCACCTTCTCTGGAAACACCATATATTTT
CASSTFSGNTIYF
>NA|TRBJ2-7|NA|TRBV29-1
TGCAGCGTTGTACGGACCGGGACATTCTCCGAGCAGTACTTC
CSVVRTGTFSEQYF
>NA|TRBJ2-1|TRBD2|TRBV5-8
TGTGCCAGCAGCTTCTTCGGGACTAGCGGGGCCTCCTACAATGAGCAGTTCTTC
CASSFFGTSGASYNEQFF
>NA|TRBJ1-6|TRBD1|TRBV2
TGTGCCAGCAGTGAGATGGACAGGGGATCACCCCTCCACTTT
CASSEMDRGSPLHF
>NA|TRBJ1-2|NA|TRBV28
TGTGCCAGCAGTTTAGGGGCAGGGAACTATGGCTACACCTTC
CASSLGAGNYGYTF
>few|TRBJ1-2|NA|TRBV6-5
TGTGCCAGCAGTGAGGGGACTGTCTATGGCTACACCTTC
CASSEGTVYGYTF
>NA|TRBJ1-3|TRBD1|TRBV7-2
TGTGCCAGCAGCTCACAGGGGGCAGGTGGAAACACCATATATTTT
CASSSQGAGGNTIYF
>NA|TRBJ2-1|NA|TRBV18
TGTGCCAGCTCACCACCGCGGGGCGGATCAAGGGTTTTTCACAATGAGCAGTTCTTC
CASSPPRGGSRVFHNEQFF
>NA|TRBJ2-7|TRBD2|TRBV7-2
TGTGCCAGCAAACTACTAGCGCCCCGGACCGAGCAGTACTTC
CASKLLAPRTEQYF
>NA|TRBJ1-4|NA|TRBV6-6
TGTGCCAGCAGTTATCTTTCCGATGAAAAACTGTTTTTT
CASSYLSDEKLFF
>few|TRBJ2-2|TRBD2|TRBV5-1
TGCGCCAGCAGCCTCCGGACTAGCGCGAACACCGGGGAGCTGTTTTTT
CASSLRTSANTGELFF
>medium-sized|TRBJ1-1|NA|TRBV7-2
TGTGCCAGCAGTTTAGGACAGAACACTGAAGCTTTCTTT
CASSLGQNTEAFF